What follows describes a single T cell receptor (beta chain). The sample comes from a study of blood T cell repertoires in COVID-19. Whole-study context: Some COVID-19 samples were acute and others convalescent; all came from the United States, Italy and Spain. In each case, the material was cDNA or gDNA derived from T cells, B-cell-depleted T cells, or PBMCs.

The V gene lost 3 bases and the J gene lost 7 bases, with 18 bases spanning the gap. Germline assignment: CDR1 SGHDN and CDR2 FVKESK. The CDR3 spans 15 residues. In the original analysis: Estimates of nucleated cell counts were drawn from the amplification of reference gene primers. TCRdb's copy holds only in-frame clones and misses some; the assay was immunoSEQ multiplex PCR. D and trimming come from the DNA, and the V and J calls and clone size come from that table. The sample contains 250,000 to 300,000 clones, 86% of which appear only once. The V and J genes are TRBV14 and TRBJ1-1; no firm D call. The sequence was obtained from a man aged 25-45 years with active or convalescent COVID-19. The sample comprised peripheral blood. The CDR3 protein is CASSHPVGVRGEAFF. DNA of the CDR3: TGTGCCAGCAGCCATCCCGTCGGGGTACGCGGTGAAGCTTTCTTT.